The entry below gives a single TCR beta chain sequence along with its context. The CDR3 is 14 amino acids. Germline CDR1 reads LNHNV; CDR2 reads YYDKDF (reference sequence). Trimming pared 0 bases from V and 8 bases from J, leaving 13 bases between. The data stem from a study of Ad26.COV2.S vaccination and SARS-CoV-2 variants. Study-wide background: Ad26.COV2.S shots went into the muscle once or twice, 56 days apart.

Indicated treatment: some 20 received Ad26.COV2.S at low or high dose, single or two shots; about five received placebo; per-sample allocation not given. Material that was analyzed had been drawn on day 63 after the first vaccine or placebo injection. The study used a vaccine consisting of an Ad26 vector that expressed Wuhan-strain SARS-CoV-2 spike. Repertoires were generated with immunoSEQ multiplex PCR, while TCRdb's copy carries only in-frame clones and drops some. The sample shows 300,000 to 350,000 clones, around 88% of them seen only once. This sample comprised peripheral blood, obtained in a trial of Ad26.COV2.S vaccine versus placebo. The TCR was taken from a person between 18 and 65 years old who received the Ad26.COV2.S COVID-19 vaccine or a placebo. The rearrangement joins TRBV15 to TRBJ1-2; D ambiguous. The CDR3 loop is CATSRDIGRSGYTF. CDR3 in DNA: TGTGCCACCAGCAGAGATATAGGCAGGTCGGGCTACACCTTC. Drawing the rest from reference TRBV15 and TRBJ1-2, the complete variable domain is DAMVIQNPRYQVTQFGKPVTLSCSQTLNHNVMYWYQQKSSQAPKLLFHYYDKDFNNEADTPDNFQSRRPNTSFCFLDIRSPGLGDTAMYLCATSRDIGRSGYTFGSGTRLTVV.